The rows below give T cell receptor beta chains drawn from one sample of a study of vaccination and CD4 T cells after COVID-19. MiXCR was run by TCRdb on the PCR reads, yielding one entry per CDR3 protein. The sample lists 7,000 to 9,000 distinct CDR3 sequences, roughly 30% occurring once. Antigens for these TCRs are unknown. The sample was CD4+ T cells from blood, cultured in vitro. Receptor source: a human donor in good health. CDR3s include the opening cysteine and the closing phenylalanine or tryptophan. A D gene is named only where the DNA matches it firmly. For some rows the clone size is stated as once, few or many, or as a class when expanded; others skip it.

J gene: TRBJ1-6
clone size: few
D gene: .
V gene: TRBV6-1
CDR3 protein: CASREQVFYNSPLHF
CDR3 DNA: TGTGCCAGCAGAGAACAGGTTTTCTATAATTCACCCCTCCACTTT

J gene: TRBJ1-2
clone size: .
D gene: TRBD1
V gene: TRBV7-2
CDR3 protein: CASSLGARQGAISYGYTF
CDR3 DNA: TGTGCCAGCAGCTTGGGGGCTCGACAGGGGGCTATTTCCTATGGCTACACCTTC

J gene: TRBJ2-7
clone size: few
D gene: .
V gene: TRBV5-1
CDR3 protein: CASSDPGIREQYF
CDR3 DNA: TGCGCCAGCAGCGATCCGGGAATACGCGAGCAGTACTTC

J gene: TRBJ2-2
clone size: .
D gene: .
V gene: TRBV7-2
CDR3 protein: CASSLRPDTGELFF
CDR3 DNA: TGTGCCAGCAGCCTCAGACCAGACACCGGGGAGCTGTTTTTT

J gene: TRBJ2-1
clone size: few
D gene: .
V gene: TRBV6-5
CDR3 protein: CASSYSMATLAEQFF
CDR3 DNA: TGTGCCAGCAGTTACTCTATGGCCACTTTGGCTGAGCAGTTCTTC

J gene: TRBJ1-2
clone size: .
D gene: .
V gene: TRBV6-1
CDR3 protein: CASSLRRQGHGYTF
CDR3 DNA: TGTGCCAGCAGTCTAAGGCGGCAGGGGCATGGCTACACCTTC

J gene: TRBJ1-1
clone size: few
D gene: TRBD1
V gene: TRBV20-1
CDR3 protein: CGRRGVNAEAFF
CDR3 DNA: TGCGGCCGCAGGGGGGTTAACGCTGAAGCTTTCTTT

J gene: TRBJ1-1
clone size: .
D gene: .
V gene: TRBV7-3
CDR3 protein: CASSLMANAEAFF
CDR3 DNA: TGTGCCAGCAGCTTAATGGCTAATGCTGAAGCTTTCTTT

J gene: TRBJ1-1
clone size: .
D gene: .
V gene: TRBV30
CDR3 protein: CAWTGDYTEAFF
CDR3 DNA: TGTGCCTGGACAGGAGATTACACTGAAGCTTTCTTT

J gene: TRBJ2-7
clone size: .
D gene: TRBD1
V gene: TRBV25-1
CDR3 protein: CASTGTDPMYEQYF
CDR3 DNA: TGTGCCAGCACCGGGACAGATCCGATGTACGAGCAGTACTTC

J gene: TRBJ1-6
clone size: .
D gene: .
V gene: TRBV5-1
CDR3 protein: CASRGLQESPLHF
CDR3 DNA: TGCGCCAGCCGGGGGCTTCAGGAATCACCCCTCCACTTT

J gene: TRBJ1-5
clone size: .
D gene: .
V gene: TRBV6-5
CDR3 protein: CASSSRDNQPQHF
CDR3 DNA: TGTGCCAGCAGTTCCCGGGACAATCAGCCCCAGCATTTT

J gene: TRBJ1-5
clone size: once
D gene: .
V gene: TRBV19
CDR3 protein: CASKRGASSGPQHF
CDR3 DNA: TGTGCCAGTAAAAGGGGTGCAAGTTCGGGGCCCCAGCATTTT

J gene: TRBJ1-1
clone size: few
D gene: .
V gene: TRBV7-9
CDR3 protein: CASFREVEAFF
CDR3 DNA: TGTGCCAGCTTTCGAGAGGTTGAAGCTTTCTTT

J gene: TRBJ2-1
clone size: .
D gene: TRBD1
V gene: TRBV10-3
CDR3 protein: CAIREGQLYNEQFF
CDR3 DNA: TGTGCCATCAGAGAGGGACAGCTATACAATGAGCAGTTCTTC

J gene: TRBJ1-1
clone size: .
D gene: .
V gene: TRBV4-1
CDR3 protein: CASSLGTEAFF
CDR3 DNA: TGCGCCAGCAGCCTAGGCACTGAAGCTTTCTTT

J gene: TRBJ2-5
clone size: .
D gene: .
V gene: TRBV11-2
CDR3 protein: CASSGSRRYPYF
CDR3 DNA: TGTGCCAGCAGCGGGAGTCGCCGCTATCCGTACTTC

J gene: TRBJ1-5
clone size: few
D gene: .
V gene: TRBV11-2
CDR3 protein: CASSFDRDQPQHF
CDR3 DNA: TGTGCCAGCAGCTTTGATAGGGACCAGCCCCAGCATTTT

J gene: TRBJ1-1
clone size: .
D gene: .
V gene: TRBV20-1
CDR3 protein: CSARVSDTEAFF
CDR3 DNA: TGCAGTGCTAGAGTGTCGGACACTGAAGCTTTCTTT

J gene: TRBJ1-1
clone size: .
D gene: TRBD1
V gene: TRBV6-2/TRBV6-3
CDR3 protein: CAIRDRDAEAFF
CDR3 DNA: TGTGCCATCCGGGACAGGGACGCAGAAGCTTTCTTT

J gene: TRBJ2-7
clone size: few
D gene: TRBD1
V gene: TRBV6-1
CDR3 protein: CASSEAGQGPQYF
CDR3 DNA: TGTGCCAGCAGTGAAGCAGGACAGGGGCCGCAGTACTTC

J gene: TRBJ1-2
clone size: few
D gene: TRBD1
V gene: TRBV7-6
CDR3 protein: CASSLDYQGRGQGNGIYGYTF
CDR3 DNA: TGTGCCAGCAGCTTAGACTACCAAGGAAGGGGACAGGGAAATGGAATCTATGGCTACACCTTC

J gene: TRBJ2-1
clone size: .
D gene: TRBD1
V gene: TRBV9
CDR3 protein: CASSPGTVSTAEQFF
CDR3 DNA: TGTGCCAGCAGCCCCGGGACAGTTTCTACTGCTGAGCAGTTCTTC